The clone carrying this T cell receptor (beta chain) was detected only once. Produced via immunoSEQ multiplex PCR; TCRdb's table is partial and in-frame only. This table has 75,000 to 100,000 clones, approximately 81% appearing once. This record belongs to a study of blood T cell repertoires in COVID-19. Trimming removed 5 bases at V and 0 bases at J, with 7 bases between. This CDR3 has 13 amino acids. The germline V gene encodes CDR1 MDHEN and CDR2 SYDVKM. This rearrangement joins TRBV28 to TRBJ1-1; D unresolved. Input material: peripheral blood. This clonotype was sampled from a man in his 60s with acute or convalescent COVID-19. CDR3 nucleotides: TGTGCCAGCAGTCCCCCCATGAACACTGAAGCTTTCTTT. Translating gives CASSPPMNTEAFF.